This record covers a single TCR beta chain. These data belong to a study of blood T cell repertoires in COVID-19. As for the study in general: Sources were T cells, B-cell-depleted T cells, or PBMCs; the material itself was cDNA or gDNA.

In the source study's methods: Nucleated cell counts were estimated from reference gene primer amplification. The method was immunoSEQ multiplex PCR; TCRdb's version includes in-frame clones alone and lacks a portion of them. For V, J and clone size, that table is used; D and trimming come from the DNA. In the table there are under 450,000 clones, 75% to 90% of which are singletons. Adults between about 18 and 95 years of age took part from some 25 US areas. Participant reports of clinical history set cohort assignment. Germline assignment: CDR1 LGHDT and CDR2 YNNKEL (reference sequence). The CDR3 sequence is 16 residues long. Germline trimming cut 3 bases from V and 4 bases from J; bases unmatched to any gene: 4.

This receptor was taken from a woman aged 50 to 60 who had recovered from COVID-19. This rearrangement joins TRBV3-1 (or the pseudogene TRBV3-2) to TRBJ2-1; 12 bases line up with TRBD2. Sample: PBMCs or T cells enriched from blood (not recorded which). CDR3 sequence: CASSQWTSGTYNEQFF. The CDR3 nucleotides are TGTGCCAGCAGCCAGTGGACTAGCGGGACATACAATGAGCAGTTCTTC.